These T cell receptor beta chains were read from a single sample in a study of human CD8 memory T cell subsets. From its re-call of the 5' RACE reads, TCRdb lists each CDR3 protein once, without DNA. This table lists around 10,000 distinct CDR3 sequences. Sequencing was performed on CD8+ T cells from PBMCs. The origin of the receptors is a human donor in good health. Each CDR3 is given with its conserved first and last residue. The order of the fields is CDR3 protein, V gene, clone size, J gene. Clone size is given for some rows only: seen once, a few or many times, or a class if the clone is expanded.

CASSQEPAGRSVTGELFF	TRBV14	-	TRBJ2-2
CASSVGGGASNEQFF	TRBV9	-	TRBJ2-1
CASSQEHLNTGELFF	TRBV14	-	TRBJ2-2
CASSLGHRDPTMNTEAFF	TRBV28	-	TRBJ1-1
CASSPSEGEQFF	TRBV9	-	TRBJ2-1
CASSLGDTLQETQYF	TRBV7-2	-	TRBJ2-5
CASSLSVNTEAFF	TRBV28	-	TRBJ1-1
CASSSKPPGSGGPKNIQYF	TRBV27	-	TRBJ2-4
CAGPLAGANRAEQYF	TRBV2	medium-sized	TRBJ2-7
CASTTLAGGYNEQFF	TRBV4-1	-	TRBJ2-1
CASSLAGQGANTIYF	TRBV11-2	-	TRBJ1-3
CASSEGGRNQPQHF	TRBV7-2	-	TRBJ1-5
CASSQGLGGVGQQFF	TRBV4-3	-	TRBJ2-1
CASRGTGDYEQYF	TRBV7-2	-	TRBJ2-7
CATSRDYSAGEVGYTF	TRBV15	-	TRBJ1-2
CSVEDGAEYQETQYF	TRBV29-1	-	TRBJ2-5
CASSLGQGQGAGEQYF	TRBV7-6	medium-sized	TRBJ2-7